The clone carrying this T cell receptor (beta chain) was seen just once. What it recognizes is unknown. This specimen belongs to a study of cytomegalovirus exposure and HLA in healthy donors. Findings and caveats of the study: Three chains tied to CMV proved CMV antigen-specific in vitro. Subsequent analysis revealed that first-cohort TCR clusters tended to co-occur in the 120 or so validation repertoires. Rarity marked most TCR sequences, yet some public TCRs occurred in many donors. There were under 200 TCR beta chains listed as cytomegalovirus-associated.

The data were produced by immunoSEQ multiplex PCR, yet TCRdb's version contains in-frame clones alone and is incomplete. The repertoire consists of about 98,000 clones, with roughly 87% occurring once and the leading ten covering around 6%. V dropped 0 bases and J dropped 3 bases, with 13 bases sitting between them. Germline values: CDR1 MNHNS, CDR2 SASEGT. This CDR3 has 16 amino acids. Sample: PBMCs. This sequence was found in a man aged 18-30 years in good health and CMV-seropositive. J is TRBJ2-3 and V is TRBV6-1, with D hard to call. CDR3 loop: CASSEAERVRTDTQYF. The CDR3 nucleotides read TGTGCCAGCAGTGAAGCGGAGCGAGTACGGACAGATACGCAGTATTTT.